This TCR beta chain emerged from a study of OX40 agonist ivuxolimab in advanced cancers. Findings of the study overall: Which antigen the expanded peripheral T cells recognized is unknown.

As concerns this clone: Its antigen is currently unknown.

Germline V gene data show CDR1 as SGHRS and CDR2 as YFSETQ. The V end lost 0 bases, the J end lost 4 bases, and 8 bases lay between the germline ends. The CDR3 has 13 amino acids. Clones were sequenced by immunoSEQ multiplex PCR, and TCRdb holds only the in-frame ones, with some missing. Altogether under 75,000 clones are present, about 91% being singletons, with the ten largest covering just over 14%. The sequences come from CD4+ or CD8+ T cells sorted from blood, collected in a trial of the OX40 agonist ivuxolimab. The receptor comes from an adult with an advanced solid tumor such as melanoma, head and neck, liver or kidney cancer. This rearrangement joins TRBV5-1 to TRBJ2-7; D not certain. The CDR3 sequence is CASSLVGKYEQYF. In DNA, the CDR3 is TGCGCCAGCAGCTTGGTAGGGAAGTACGAGCAGTACTTC. Looking up the rest from reference TRBV5-1 and TRBJ2-7 gives the full variable domain: KAGVTQTPRYLIKTRGQQVTLSCSPISGHRSVSWYQQTPGQGLQFLFEYFSETQRNKGNFPGRFSGRQFSNSRSEMNVSTLELGDSALYLCASSLVGKYEQYFGPGTRLTVT.